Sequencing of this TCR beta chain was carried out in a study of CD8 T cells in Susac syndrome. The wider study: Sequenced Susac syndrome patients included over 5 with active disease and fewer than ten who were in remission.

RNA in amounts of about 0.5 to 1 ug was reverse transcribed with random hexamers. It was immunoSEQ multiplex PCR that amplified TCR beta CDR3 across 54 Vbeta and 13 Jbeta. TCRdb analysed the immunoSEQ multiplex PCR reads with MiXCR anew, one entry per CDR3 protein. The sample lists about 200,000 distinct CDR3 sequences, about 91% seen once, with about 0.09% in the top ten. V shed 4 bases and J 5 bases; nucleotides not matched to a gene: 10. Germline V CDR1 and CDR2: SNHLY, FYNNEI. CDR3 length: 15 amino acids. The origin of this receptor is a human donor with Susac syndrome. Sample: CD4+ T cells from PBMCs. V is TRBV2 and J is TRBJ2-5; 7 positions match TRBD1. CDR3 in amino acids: CASSGWTGGGETQYF. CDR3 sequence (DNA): TGTGCCAGCAGTGGGTGGACAGGAGGTGGGGAGACCCAGTACTTC.